The 3 T cell receptor beta chains below come from one sample, sequenced in a study of blood T cell repertoires in COVID-19. Sequencing was performed with immunoSEQ multiplex PCR; in TCRdb, only in-frame clones are kept and a portion is missing. This table holds about 170,000 clones, roughly 80% found once. The specimen was PBMCs or T cells enriched from blood (not recorded which). These receptors originate from a man in his fifties or sixties who had recovered from COVID-19.

The rearrangement joins TRBV27 to TRBJ1-1; D might be TRBD1 (5 bases). This CDR3 comprises 15 residues. V dropped 2 bases and J dropped 4 bases, with 14 bases sitting between them. CDR1 and CDR2 (germline): MNHEY, SMNVEV (reference sequence). The DNA for the CDR3 is TGTGCCAGCAGTTTACCGGGGGGGAGGGTCACTGAAGCTTTCTTT. Its protein is CASSLPGGRVTEAFF.

The V call is TRBV3-1 (or the pseudogene TRBV3-2), the J call TRBJ2-5; TRBD1 is a possible D gene (6 bases). CDR3 length: 15 amino acids. The germline V and J ends were trimmed by 2 bases and 2 bases, with 12 bases remaining between them. The V gene's germline CDR1 is LGHDT and CDR2 YNNKEL (reference sequence). CDR3 loop: CASSQTGTKQETQYF. The CDR3 DNA sequence: TGTGCCAGCAGCCAAACAGGGACAAAACAAGAGACCCAGTACTTC.

The rearrangement uses TRBV5-1 and TRBJ1-2; 7 bases fit TRBD1. The V gene's germline CDR1 is SGHRS and CDR2 YFSETQ. The CDR3 covers 15 residues. V dropped 0 bases and J dropped 3; count of bases not matched to a gene: 5. This chain's CDR3 is CASSLGRGQYYGYTF. As DNA, the CDR3 is TGCGCCAGCAGCTTGGGCCGGGGACAGTACTATGGCTACACCTTC.